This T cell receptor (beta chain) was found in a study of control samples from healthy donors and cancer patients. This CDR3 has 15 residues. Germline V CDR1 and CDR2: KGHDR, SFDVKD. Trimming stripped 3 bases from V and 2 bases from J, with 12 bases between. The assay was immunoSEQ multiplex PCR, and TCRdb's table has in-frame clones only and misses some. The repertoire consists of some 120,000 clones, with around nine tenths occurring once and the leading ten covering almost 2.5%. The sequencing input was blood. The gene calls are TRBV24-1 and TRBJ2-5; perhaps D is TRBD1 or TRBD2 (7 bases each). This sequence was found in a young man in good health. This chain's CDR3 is CATSDPGGGQETQYF. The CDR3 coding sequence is TGTGCCACCAGTGATCCAGGGGGAGGGCAAGAGACCCAGTACTTC.